This TCR beta chain was retrieved from a study of OX40 agonist ivuxolimab in advanced cancers. Study summary: Every 2 weeks, patients received ivuxolimab intravenously, dosed at 0.01 to 10 mg/kg. General study findings and limits: No antigen was identified for the clonally expanded peripheral T cells.

The CDR3 consists of 14 residues. Germline lookup yields CDR1 MNHNY and CDR2 SVGAGI (reference sequence). The V end lost 5 bases, the J end lost 11 bases, and 21 bases lay between the germline ends. Method: immunoSEQ multiplex PCR; TCRdb's copy keeps in-frame clones and lacks some. The sample records some 51,000 clones, more than 75% being singletons. Turning to this clone: Its antigen is as yet unknown.

This TCR derives from an adult with an advanced solid tumor such as melanoma, head and neck, liver or kidney cancer. The chain recombines TRBV6-6 with TRBJ2-5, with a possible D match to TRBD2 (5 bases). The sequences come from CD4+ or CD8+ T cells sorted from blood, collected in a trial of the OX40 agonist ivuxolimab. CDR3 in DNA: TGTGCCAGCAGTCTACCGGACCAACTAGTATCACAGTACTTC. Translation gives CASSLPDQLVSQYF.